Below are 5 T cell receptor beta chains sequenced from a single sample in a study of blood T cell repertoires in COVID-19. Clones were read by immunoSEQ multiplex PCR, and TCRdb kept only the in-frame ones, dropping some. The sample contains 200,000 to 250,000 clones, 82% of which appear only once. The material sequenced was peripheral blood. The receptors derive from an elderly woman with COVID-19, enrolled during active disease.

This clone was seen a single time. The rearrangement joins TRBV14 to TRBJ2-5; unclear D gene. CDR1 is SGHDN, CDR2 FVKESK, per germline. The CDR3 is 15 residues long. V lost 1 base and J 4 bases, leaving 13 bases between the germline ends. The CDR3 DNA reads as TGTGCCAGCAGCCAAGCCCGACCGCGAGGAGAGACCCAGTACTTC. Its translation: CASSQARPRGETQYF.

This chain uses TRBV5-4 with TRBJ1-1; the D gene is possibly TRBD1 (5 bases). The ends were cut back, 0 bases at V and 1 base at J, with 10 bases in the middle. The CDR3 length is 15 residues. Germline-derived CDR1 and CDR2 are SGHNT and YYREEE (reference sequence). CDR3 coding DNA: TGTGCCAGCAGCTTGGAGGCAGGGAAGAACACTGAAGCTTTCTTT. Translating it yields CASSLEAGKNTEAFF.

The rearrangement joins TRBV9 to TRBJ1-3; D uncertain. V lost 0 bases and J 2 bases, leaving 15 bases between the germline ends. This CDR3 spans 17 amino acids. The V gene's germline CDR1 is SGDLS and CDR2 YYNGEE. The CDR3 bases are TGTGCCAGCAGCGTAGCTGGGAGCAGAGCTACTGGAAACACCATATATTTT. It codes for CASSVAGSRATGNTIYF.

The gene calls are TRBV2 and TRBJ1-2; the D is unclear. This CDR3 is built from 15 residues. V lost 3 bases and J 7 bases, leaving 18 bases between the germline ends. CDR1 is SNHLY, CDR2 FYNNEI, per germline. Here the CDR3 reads CASSEVARPPSGYTF. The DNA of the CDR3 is TGTGCCAGCAGTGAGGTAGCAAGACCTCCTTCTGGCTACACCTTC.

The CDR3 sequence: CSVDGAGYGYTF. For the CDR3, the DNA is TGCAGCGTTGATGGGGCAGGCTATGGCTACACCTTC. This chain joins TRBV29-1 and TRBJ1-2; tentatively, D is TRBD1 (5 bases). Germline CDR1 reads SQVTM; CDR2 reads ANQGSEA. This CDR3 spans 12 amino acids. V lost 3 bases, J lost 4 bases, and 9 bases lay in between.